This note documents a single T cell receptor (beta chain) sequence. V was cut by 0 bases and J by 9 bases, with 18 bases left in between. From germline, CDR1 is SGHNT and CDR2 YYREEE (reference sequence). The CDR3 consists of 15 residues. This sample was included in a study of blood T cell repertoires in COVID-19. Under the authors' procedure: Estimation of nucleated cell counts relied on the amplification of reference gene primers. Generated by immunoSEQ multiplex PCR, the TCRdb table keeps only in-frame clones and is missing some. V and J calls and clone size come straight from that table; D and trimming were deduced from the DNA. The sample has about 240,000 clones, 82% seen once; the top ten hold around 12%.

Input material: peripheral blood. This clonotype was obtained from an older woman with active or convalescent COVID-19. The J gene is TRBJ1-2, the V gene TRBV5-4, with a weak D call TRBD1 (6 bases). CDR3 in DNA: TGTGCCAGCAGCTTGGAGGACAGACTAACTAACAGCTACACCTTC. Translation gives CASSLEDRLTNSYTF.